This TCR beta chain is from a study of cytomegalovirus exposure and HLA in healthy donors. Findings of the study overall: Follow-up analysis seemed to connect common viral pathogens with several of the most significant clusters identified. There were under 200 TCR beta chains listed as cytomegalovirus-associated.

The length of the CDR3 is 16 residues. Germline V CDR1 and CDR2: SGDLS, YYNGEE. V lost 1 base, J lost 3 bases, and 4 bases stayed unmatched. This clone has more than one count but fewer than ten. Its antigen is not identified. The PCR made use of 60 Vbeta and 13 Jbeta primers. Here immunoSEQ multiplex PCR was the method, and the copy in TCRdb shows in-frame clones only, minus some. This sample has approximately 120,000 clones; 80% to 85% occur once, and the top ten carry 0.95% to 1.4%. The chain employs TRBV9 and TRBJ2-2; 9 bases match TRBD2. The TCR sequence derives from a woman aged 25 to 39 in good health and CMV-seronegative. Sequenced input: PBMCs. CDR3 protein: CASSVSSGTDTGELFF. The CDR3, as DNA: TGTGCCAGCAGCGTATCTAGCGGGACTGACACCGGGGAGCTGTTTTTT.